These T cell receptor beta chains were read from a single sample in a study of T cell responses to AZD1222 COVID-19 vaccine. Assay used: immunoSEQ multiplex PCR; TCRdb lists only in-frame clones, some missing. The sample gives fewer than 90,000 clones, about 93% of which show up once; around a tenth is in the top ten. The material sequenced was peripheral blood, taken 28 days after the second AZD1222 dose. The source is an adult who received the AZD1222 COVID-19 vaccine. Both conserved end residues are part of each CDR3. Each record gives: clone size, V gene, D gene, J gene, CDR3 DNA, CDR3 protein. D genes are given only for firm matches. A row's size may be missing; if present it is once, few, many or a size class.

NA	TRBV30	NA	TRBJ1-5	TGTGCCTGGAGTCGGAGTAGCAATCAGCCCCAGCATTTT	CAWSRSSNQPQHF
NA	TRBV5-5	NA	TRBJ2-3	TGTGCCAGCAGCTGGGGGCGTAGTGCGCAGAATACGCAGTATTTT	CASSWGRSAQNTQYF
NA	TRBV7-8	NA	TRBJ1-3	TGTGCCAGCAGCTTCGGACATTTAGTCTCTGGAAACACCATATATTTT	CASSFGHLVSGNTIYF
NA	TRBV29-1	TRBD1	TRBJ1-1	TGCAGCGTTAACAGGGGCCGTGTTGAAGCTTTCTTT	CSVNRGRVEAFF
NA	TRBV11-2	TRBD1	TRBJ2-2	TGTGCCAGCAGCTTAGTAGGGGGCAGCACCGGGGAGCTGTTTTTT	CASSLVGGSTGELFF
NA	TRBV5-6	TRBD2	TRBJ2-7	TGTGCCAGCAGCTTGGGGACTAGCGGAGTAAGCTCCTACGAGCAGTACTTC	CASSLGTSGVSSYEQYF
once	TRBV6-5	NA	TRBJ1-2	TGTGCCAGCAGTTACTCGAAGGGGCGCGGCTACACCTTC	CASSYSKGRGYTF
NA	TRBV3-1/TRBV3-2	NA	TRBJ1-4	TGTGCCAGCAGCCAAGATGCGATGGGAATGTTTGCTAATGAAAAACTGTTTTTT	CASSQDAMGMFANEKLFF
NA	TRBV10-3	NA	TRBJ2-1	TGTGCCATCAGTGAGACCGGTGAGCAGTTCTTC	CAISETGEQFF
NA	TRBV3-1/TRBV3-2	TRBD2	TRBJ2-1	TGTGCCAGCAGCCAAGAAGGCGGGAGCAATGAGCAGTTCTTC	CASSQEGGSNEQFF
NA	TRBV7-8	TRBD1	TRBJ1-5	TGTGCCAGCAGCTTAGAGGGGACAGGAATCAATCAGCCCCAGCATTTT	CASSLEGTGINQPQHF
NA	TRBV27	NA	TRBJ2-5	TGTGCCAGCAGTTTATCGCTCCGGGAGACCCAGTACTTC	CASSLSLRETQYF
NA	TRBV19	NA	TRBJ1-1	TGTGCCAGTTCCCAGGGGATTGAAGCTTTCTTT	CASSQGIEAFF
NA	TRBV30	NA	TRBJ1-3	TGTGCCTGGAGCCGGAGGTCCGGGACCATTTTTTACTCTGGAAACACCATATATTTT	CAWSRRSGTIFYSGNTIYF
NA	TRBV19	NA	TRBJ1-3	NA	CASTSGYTFSGNTIYF
NA	TRBV5-6	TRBD1	TRBJ1-6	TGTGCCACCGGGGCGGACAGGGGCAATTCACCCCTCCACTTT	CATGADRGNSPLHF
NA	TRBV9	NA	TRBJ2-2	TGTGCCAGCAGCGTAAGGATGGAATACACCGGGGAGCTGTTTTTT	CASSVRMEYTGELFF
few	TRBV10-3	TRBD2	TRBJ2-1	TGTGCCATCAGTCTAGCGGGGGGTTCCTACAATGAGCAGTTCTTC	CAISLAGGSYNEQFF
few	TRBV29-1	NA	TRBJ1-4	TGCAGCGCCCTCGAGTTTGAAAAACTGTTTTTT	CSALEFEKLFF
NA	TRBV5-4	TRBD1	TRBJ2-1	TGTGCCAGCAGCCAAGGCCCTGAGGACAGGGGCGATGAGCAGTTCTTC	CASSQGPEDRGDEQFF